This T cell receptor (beta chain) was found in a study of blood T cell repertoires in COVID-19. Clones were sequenced by immunoSEQ multiplex PCR, and TCRdb holds only the in-frame ones, with some missing. In the table there are just over 80,000 clones, around three quarters of which are singletons. The CDR3 has 16 amino acids. V was pared by 1 base and J by 4 bases, with 16 bases between. The germline V gene encodes CDR1 MNHEY and CDR2 SVGAGI. The source material was peripheral blood. The V gene is TRBV6-5, the J gene TRBJ2-5, with a possible D match to TRBD1 (5 bases). This clonotype was obtained from a woman aged 80 or over with active or convalescent COVID-19. As DNA, the CDR3 is TGTGCCAGCAGTTACTTTGGGGCCCAAAAGTCAGAGACCCAGTACTTC. Protein product: CASSYFGAQKSETQYF.